The 10 T cell receptor beta chains in this list originate from one sample, sequenced in a study of blood T cells in healthy people across ages. Through a sample-barcoded 5' primer and a J-beta primer mix, a second PCR was run for roughly 7 to 12 cycles. MiXCR was run by TCRdb on the 5' RACE reads, yielding one entry per CDR3 protein. The profile shows about a million distinct CDR3 sequences, roughly 51% of them singletons. Sequenced: blood. Receptor source: a woman between 55 and 75 years old in good health.

The chain combines TRBV7-9 with TRBJ1-6; maybe TRBD1 (6 bases). Germline V lookup: CDR1 SEHNR, CDR2 FQNEAQ (reference sequence). The germline V and J ends were trimmed by 7 bases and 10 bases, with 14 bases remaining between them. CDR3 length: 13 residues. The CDR3 DNA follows: TGTGCCAGCACTACGGGGGCAGGGTCACCCCTCCACTTT. It yields the protein CASTTGAGSPLHF.

This clonotype was detected only a few times. This rearrangement joins TRBV2 to TRBJ2-3, with D perhaps matching TRBD2 (5 bases). The CDR3 is 15 residues long. Germline CDR1 and CDR2: SNHLY and FYNNEI. Trimming removed 6 bases at V and 0 bases at J, with 13 bases between. Here the CDR3 reads CASRWEWESTDTQYF. The CDR3 bases are TGTGCCAGCAGGTGGGAGTGGGAGAGCACAGATACGCAGTATTTT.

The chain is built from TRBV11-1 and TRBJ2-7, with D possibly being TRBD2 (5 bases). The DNA end is more similar to TRBJ2-5, so the J call may be wrong. Germline V gene lookup returns CDR1 SGHAT and CDR2 FQDESV (reference sequence). The CDR3 loop spans 16 amino acids. The CDR3: CASSPSTTGIKGTQYF. In nucleotides, the CDR3 is TGTGCCAGCAGCCCGTCCACTACGGGAATCAAGGGGACCCAGTACTTC.

This clonotype has only one observation. The V and J genes are TRBV20-1 and TRBJ1-2, with 9 bases fitting TRBD1. The J segment lost 5 bases and the V segment lost 3 bases, leaving 10 bases of the junction unmatched. The germline CDR1 and CDR2 sequences are DFQATT and SNEGSKA (reference sequence). The CDR3 has 15 amino acids. CDR3 in amino acids: CSARLLETGGYGYTF. CDR3 nucleotide sequence: TGCAGTGCTAGGCTACTGGAGACAGGGGGATATGGCTACACCTTC.

This clonotype has just one count. The chain combines TRBV18 with TRBJ2-7; 9 bases map to TRBD1. The CDR3 loop spans 15 amino acids. Germline V gene data show CDR1 as KGHSH and CDR2 as LQKENI. Trimming removed 4 bases from V and 1 base from J; junction bases left unmatched: 5. This CDR3 is CASSRGQGKSYEQYF. The CDR3 DNA sequence: TGTGCCAGCTCACGGGGACAGGGTAAATCCTACGAGCAGTACTTC.

The sample holds a few counts of this clonotype. The gene calls are TRBV12-3 or TRBV12-4 and TRBJ1-5; TRBD1 matches 7 bases. V shed 3 bases, J shed 4 bases, and the junction held 3 bases outside the gene matches. The CDR3 consists of 14 residues. In DNA, the CDR3 is TGTGCCAGCAGTTTCGGGACAGCTAATCAGCCCCAGCATTTT. Translated: CASSFGTANQPQHF.

Comments on this clonotype: A much larger clonotype is one base distant, so this may be a read error. The rearrangement uses TRBV4-1 and TRBJ2-7; the D is unclear. The V gene lost 4 bases and the J gene lost 1 base, with 14 bases spanning the gap. There are 15 residues in the CDR3. Germline-derived CDR1 and CDR2 are MGHRA and YSYEKL. The CDR3 bases are TGCGCCAGCAGCCCCGGGCCTTTCGTGTCCTACGAGCAGTACTTC. Amino acids: CASSPGPFVSYEQYF.

The rearrangement joins TRBV27 to TRBJ1-2; weak D call: TRBD1 (5 bases). Germline V gene sequence: CDR1 MNHEY, CDR2 SMNVEV (reference sequence). With 5 bases removed from V and 5 bases from J, the gap between germline ends came to 12 bases. The CDR3 loop spans 13 amino acids. CDR3 amino acids: CASSGALSYGYTF. Here the CDR3 DNA reads TGTGCCAGCAGTGGGGCTCTATCGTATGGCTACACCTTC.

As for this clonotype: The junction differs from germline at one of its ends, possibly a read error. The gene calls are TRBV28 and TRBJ2-5; possible D gene TRBD1, 5 bases. This CDR3 is built from 14 residues. CDR1 and CDR2 from the germline V gene are MDHEN and SYDVKM. The CDR3 loop is CASKISAREETQYF. The DNA for the CDR3 is TGCGCCAGCAAAATTAGTGCCAGGGAAGAGACCCAGTACTTC.

This chain connects TRBV29-1 to TRBJ2-5; tentative D call: TRBD1 (6 bases). The CDR3 totals 15 residues. Germline CDR1 and CDR2: SQVTM and ANQGSEA. V dropped 4 bases and J dropped 5 bases, with 20 bases sitting between them. The chain's CDR3 is CSVGDGQMEHETQYF. For the CDR3, the DNA is TGCAGCGTTGGAGATGGACAGATGGAGCATGAGACCCAGTACTTC.